Reported below is one T cell receptor (beta chain). Its binding antigen is unknown. Base quality data are lacking; no much larger clone is found one base away. The CDR3 starts with the cysteine, ends with the phenylalanine, and has 17 residues. Only CDR3 DNA is held: 51 bases, read in frame from base 1. V is reduced by 0 bases and J by 0 bases, leaving a spacing of 14 bases between them. In the germline V gene, CDR1 corresponds to LGHNA and CDR2 to YNFKEQ. The cohort comprised 550 to 700 healthy bone marrow donors. Cohort members were all nominally healthy when sampled, although unrecorded immune exposures were likely present. The donor was CMV seropositive and was included in the group of 250 to 300 seropositive cohort members. A peripheral blood sample was collected from each donor, and TCR beta sequencing was performed on peripheral blood mononuclear cells. Genomic DNA extraction from the blood cell samples was performed with the Qiagen DNeasy Blood Extraction Kit.

Libraries were constructed by the immunoSEQ multiplex PCR assay. For the multiplex PCR, a mixture combining 60 forward primers for TCR Vbeta segments and 13 reverse primers for TCR Jbeta segments was used. The CDR3 region of rearranged TCR beta genes was amplified from genomic DNA by a multiplex PCR assay. Amplified TCR beta libraries were sequenced as 87-base-pair reads on the Illumina HiSeq System. On the study's bioinformatics: Across the 670 or so repertoires, a later analysis counted 80 million or so unique TCR beta chains, 9 million to 14 million of which were shared by at least two donors. Raw reads were error-corrected and collapsed into unique sequences with a nearest-neighbor algorithm that merged closely related sequences to remove PCR and sequencing errors. CDR3 sequences were aligned to IMGT reference sequences to assign V, D and J gene segments. For a sequence to be retained, a match of at least six nucleotides was required to both a V gene segment and a J gene segment. A rearrangement was called productive if the CDR3 had no stop codons and remained in frame with V and J, and every other rearrangement was called non-productive. CDR3 was defined according to IMGT convention as the region running from the second conserved V-encoded cysteine to the conserved J-encoded phenylalanine. Sequences without an unambiguous match to a single V gene segment were excluded from the earlier analysis of 587 of the donors. An earlier analysis of 550 to 650 of the donors classified V segments as functional when productive rearrangements were above 56.7% and as segregating when the standard deviation between donors was above 5%. A statistical classification framework was developed to diagnose cytomegalovirus status using the catalog of TCR beta chain sequences. In a later analysis, V and J genes were assigned by comparing TCR nucleotide sequences against IMGT/GENE-DB human TR gene sequences. The TCRdist pipeline was used in a later analysis to assign CDR3 sequences and most-parsimonious VDJ recombination scenarios. In a later analysis, every TCR beta chain was defined by the combination of its CDR3 amino acid sequence and its V-gene family, and reads without a unique V-gene family were dropped. To address suspected cross-contamination and a sequencing artifact, a later analysis removed approximately 600 highly shared, low-generation-probability nucleotide sequences. In a later analysis, a clonal expansion index for each public chain was calculated from normalized within-repertoire ranks of inferred template counts. A later analysis computed generation probabilities with a VDJ recombination model fitted to out-of-frame rearrangements, and checked the results against IGoR. In a later analysis, hypergeometric tests were used to score TCR-TCR, TCR-HLA and TCR-CMV co-occurrence, with a repertoire-size bias correction applied to TCR pairs. In a later analysis, false discovery rates were estimated by permuting HLA or CMV assignments 20 times. A later analysis grouped co-occurring TCRs with DBSCAN, adding TCRdist sequence similarity when clustering within HLA-allele-positive subsets. Repertoires with fewer than 30,000 or more than 120,000 public chains, plus five repertoires with anomalous nucleotide sharing, were excluded from co-occurrence clustering. This immuneACCESS table, as held by TCRdb, lists in-frame sequences with V and J called but not all clones. Of the missing ones, under half trace to an unresolved V gene in checked studies; the others have no known cause. V and J calls and clone size are copied from that table; D and trimming were computed from the DNA. This sample holds around 100,000 clones; about 80% were observed only once. The ten largest clonotypes hold around 3.6% of the sample.

The data are from a study of cytomegalovirus exposure and HLA in healthy donors (dated by TCRdb to about 2017). General notes on the study: According to an earlier analysis of a few hundred of the donors, 200 million or so T cells yielded 100 million or so unique TCR beta sequences and 276 Gb of sequence data. An earlier analysis of 587 of the donors applied high-throughput TCR beta sequencing to assess whether each TCR beta V gene segment acted as functional or pseudogenic. An early release covering roughly 600 HLA-typed donors comprised about 300 gigabases of sequencing data and around 80 million unique TCR sequences. Along with the roughly 700-subject first cohort, a separate validation cohort of over a hundred different subjects was used. In a later analysis, previously published TCR beta repertoires from 670 or so donors were re-analyzed and high-resolution HLA genotyping was added so that TCR occurrence patterns could be studied. Donor age, sex, ethnicity and CMV serostatus were compiled alongside the repertoire data. The genetic ancestry cluster associated with self-reported Caucasian donors included over 80% of the 300 to 450 genotyped donors. The aim of the study was to test whether cataloging public T cell receptors could identify signatures of past pathogen exposure. The later analysis used no new phenotypic data to find candidate immune exposures, relying instead on TCR beta sequences and their occurrence across donors. The T cell repertoires of around 730 subjects were profiled by immunosequencing and related to cytomegalovirus serostatus. Both class I and class II loci were covered by HLA typing, at four-digit resolution. On average, about 200,000 unique TCR beta nucleotide sequences were sequenced per donor among 350 to 400 genotyped donors of the cohort, with roughly 19% of those sequences being non-productive. Typing coverage differed by locus: A, B, C, DRB1 and DQB1 were typed in about 629-640 donors, DQA1 in about 550, DPA1 in some 600, and DPB1 in roughly 470. To predict cytomegalovirus infection status, the study brought together high-throughput TCR immunosequencing, statistical association of individual TCRs with disease status, and machine learning. Roughly 5 DR-DQ haplotypes were handled as single units for association and clustering, since linkage in the cohort was strong. A later genetic analysis took genome-wide SNP genotypes for about three fifths of the roughly 670 donors and used that subset as a discovery cohort. Every repertoire in the discovery cohort had been generated on one and the same sequencing platform.

Results and caveats for the whole study, not just this receptor: The classifier was reported to diagnose cytomegalovirus status with high specificity and sensitivity in both the original cohort and the validation cohort. The cohort was sequenced for TCR beta chains only, and without alpha or paired-chain data the features that could be detected were limited. The sequencing pipeline was judged likely to have produced a cluster of highly shared sequence variants as a technical artifact. While some public TCRs were present in many individuals, most TCR sequences turned up only very rarely across donors. A further reported finding was that TCR beta sequences accurately predicted the HLA-A and HLA-B alleles for most subjects in the first cohort. In an earlier analysis of roughly 500 of the donors, most TCR beta V segments appeared in productive rearrangements about 90% or about 30% of the time, broadly matching IMGT annotations. Linkage disequilibrium might explain the correlated functional status among segregating V segments, but an unknown experimental factor could not be excluded. In vitro tests confirmed that three of the cytomegalovirus-associated TCR beta chains recognize cytomegalovirus antigens. Assigning TCR associations to individual alleles was difficult when HLA alleles, especially DR and DQ, strongly co-occurred. In a later genetic analysis, fewer N-insertions in productive TCRs were reported among donors in an Asian-associated ancestry cluster than the approximately 670-donor mean. In a later analysis, most CMV-associated TCR beta chains were found to appear HLA-restricted, with HLA associations seemingly driven largely by CMV exposure. A later analysis found that TCR association rates varied across HLA loci, with DRB1 alleles showing the most associated TCRs and HLA-C alleles the fewest. A total of some 180 TCR beta chains were listed by the study as associated with cytomegalovirus. An association between a missense DCLRE1C variant and V-gene and J-gene trimming of TCR beta chains was found in a later genetic analysis and replicated in an independent cohort. Presence/absence analyses assumed roughly uniform sequencing depth across donors, an assumption that may not hold. According to a later analysis, parvovirus B19, influenza, CMV and Epstein-Barr virus appeared linked to several top co-occurrence clusters. Because counts were too low, seventeen rarely observed V segments, including chromosome 9 orphons, were excluded from the earlier analysis of a few hundred of the donors. Specific HLA alleles were associated with over 15,000 TCR beta sequences at a false discovery rate of 0.05 in a later analysis. In a later analysis, HLA-associated TCR beta chains showed more clonal expansion and lower generation probabilities than non-associated chains that were equally common. It was suggested by the authors that the approach could potentially be generalized to other disease states and immunological phenotypes. Because HLA typing was missing for some donors at each locus, association tests included only the typed subset. For the cohort, immune exposure information was limited to CMV serostatus. Because the 87-base-pair reads could not distinguish some IMGT-functional V segments, including TRBV6-2 and TRBV6-3, those segments were excluded.

The sequenced sample was PBMCs. In this chain, TRBV4-2 is recombined with TRBJ1-2; the D gene cannot be resolved reliably. This clonotype originated in a female donor in good health and CMV-seropositive. CDR3 reads: CASSQDLFDGANYGYTF. Read as DNA, the sequence is TGTGCCAGCAGCCAAGATTTGTTCGACGGAGCTAACTATGGCTACACCTTC.